These T cell receptor beta chains were read from a single sample in a study of beta chain features in type 1 diabetes. Using immunoSEQ multiplex PCR, the repertoire was profiled, and TCRdb retains in-frame clones only, with some absent. The sample carries 860,000 or so clones, roughly a sixth recorded once. The sample was naive CD4+ T cells from blood. The receptor set was obtained from a woman under 30 in good health. Both conserved end residues are part of each CDR3. A D gene is named only where the DNA matches it firmly. Size is stated for part of the rows, as once, few or many counts, or as a class when the clone is expanded.

d_gene	v_gene	j_gene	abundance	len	CDR3aa	CDR3nt
TRBD2	TRBV5-1	TRBJ2-5	NA	14	CASSFSGLDETQYF	TGCGCCAGCAGCTTCTCGGGACTAGACGAGACCCAGTACTTC
TRBD2	TRBV4-2	TRBJ2-3	NA	18	CASSAGNGAGASTDTQYF	TGTGCCAGCAGCGCGGGGAATGGAGCGGGAGCTAGCACAGATACGCAGTATTTT
NA	TRBV28	TRBJ1-5	NA	13	CASSLGAYQPQHF	TGTGCCAGCAGTTTGGGAGCCTATCAGCCCCAGCATTTT
NA	TRBV28	TRBJ2-1	NA	15	CASSVRAGSDNEQFF	TGTGCCAGCAGTGTAAGGGCCGGGAGCGACAATGAGCAGTTCTTC
NA	TRBV18	TRBJ1-1	few	12	CASSLYNTEAFF	TGTGCCAGCTCACTATACAACACTGAAGCTTTCTTT
NA	TRBV5-1	TRBJ2-1	few	16	CASSLLPGTQNNEQFF	TGCGCCAGCAGCTTGCTTCCCGGGACACAAAACAATGAGCAGTTCTTC
NA	TRBV4-2	TRBJ2-2	NA	15	CASSPTDRITGELFF	TGTGCCAGCAGCCCAACTGACAGGATAACCGGGGAGCTGTTTTTT
NA	TRBV15	TRBJ2-6	NA	18	CATSRDLSGSSGANVLTF	TGTGCCACCAGCAGAGATCTTTCAGGGAGCTCTGGGGCCAACGTCCTGACTTTC
NA	TRBV5-4	TRBJ1-5	NA	13	CASSLVHNQPQHF	TGTGCCAGCAGCTTGGTGCATAATCAGCCCCAGCATTTT
NA	TRBV19	TRBJ1-5	few	15	CASKETGNSNQPQHF	TGTGCCAGTAAGGAGACAGGTAATTCCAATCAGCCCCAGCATTTT
NA	TRBV29-1	TRBJ1-2	few	13	CSVDPQDTHGYTF	TGCAGCGTTGATCCACAGGACACCCATGGCTACACCTTC
NA	TRBV28	TRBJ2-2	few	12	CASSSNTGELFF	TGTGCCAGCAGTTCGAACACCGGGGAGCTGTTTTTT
TRBD2	TRBV14	TRBJ2-3	NA	18	CASSQTSGSSFSTDTQYF	TGTGCCAGCAGCCAGACTAGCGGGAGCTCCTTTAGCACAGATACGCAGTATTTT
NA	TRBV20-1	TRBJ1-1	few	11	CAVGGDTEAFF	TGCGCTGTAGGGGGAGACACTGAAGCTTTCTTT
TRBD1	TRBV5-1	TRBJ1-3	few	15	CASSSETGVGNTIYF	TGCGCCAGCAGCTCCGAAACAGGGGTTGGAAACACCATATATTTT
NA	TRBV27	TRBJ2-3	few	14	CASSFAGSTDTQYF	TGTGCCAGCAGTTTTGCGGGGAGCACAGATACGCAGTATTTT
NA	TRBV6-1	TRBJ1-5	NA	17	CASSEIGGAYSNQPQHF	TGTGCCAGCAGTGAAATTGGGGGCGCTTATAGCAATCAGCCCCAGCATTTT
NA	TRBV25-1	TRBJ1-2	NA	13	CASSDTAYYGYTF	TGTGCCAGCAGTGATACGGCCTACTATGGCTACACCTTC
TRBD1	TRBV11-2	TRBJ2-7	NA	17	CASSPISGQLISYEQYF	TGTGCCAGCAGCCCAATCTCGGGACAGCTAATCTCCTACGAGCAGTACTTC
NA	TRBV9	TRBJ2-2	NA	16	CASSVVWGQNTGELFF	TGTGCCAGCAGCGTAGTTTGGGGGCAGAACACCGGGGAGCTGTTTTTT
NA	TRBV15	TRBJ2-3	few	17	CATSRGVRTLSPDTQYF	TGTGCCACCAGCAGAGGGGTTCGGACCTTGAGCCCAGATACGCAGTATTTT
NA	TRBV14	TRBJ2-2	NA	13	CASSPQLTGELFF	TGTGCCAGCAGTCCACAGCTAACCGGGGAGCTGTTTTTT
NA	TRBV7-2	TRBJ2-3	NA	14	CASSGAGLLGTQYF	TGTGCCAGCAGCGGTGCCGGACTTCTCGGTACGCAGTATTTT
NA	TRBV18	TRBJ2-7	NA	13	CASSPRERYEQYF	TGTGCCAGCTCACCCAGGGAGCGCTACGAGCAGTACTTC
NA	TRBV28	TRBJ2-3	NA	14	CASRAGHSTDTQYF	TGTGCCAGCAGGGCAGGACATAGCACAGATACGCAGTATTTT
TRBD2	TRBV27	TRBJ2-1	few	17	CASSLSQGLAGEHEQFF	TGTGCCAGCAGTTTATCCCAGGGACTAGCGGGAGAACATGAGCAGTTCTTC
TRBD1	TRBV28	TRBJ2-1	NA	15	CASSIRDRYYNEQFF	TGTGCCAGCAGTATCAGGGACAGATATTACAATGAGCAGTTCTTC
NA	TRBV4-3	TRBJ2-1	NA	16	CASSQEIGRSAGEQFF	TGCGCCAGCAGCCAAGAAATCGGTAGGTCGGCGGGAGAGCAGTTCTTC
NA	TRBV28	TRBJ2-7	NA	13	CASSRDLAYEQYF	TGTGCCAGCAGTAGGGATTTAGCTTACGAGCAGTACTTC
NA	TRBV7-8	TRBJ2-1	NA	13	CASSLLRYNEQFF	TGTGCCAGCAGCTTACTAAGATACAATGAGCAGTTCTTC
NA	TRBV7-2	TRBJ2-3	few	13	CASRLESTDTQYF	TGTGCCAGCAGATTAGAGAGTACAGATACGCAGTATTTT
TRBD1	TRBV5-1	TRBJ2-2	NA	15	CASSFGTGNAGELFF	TGCGCCAGCAGCTTCGGGACAGGGAACGCCGGGGAGCTGTTTTTT
NA	TRBV14	TRBJ2-3	NA	12	CASSLLGDTQYF	TGTGCCAGCAGCCTGTTGGGGGATACGCAGTATTTT
NA	TRBV28	TRBJ1-2	few	14	CASRSSSQSYGYTF	TGTGCCAGCAGATCGTCTAGTCAGAGCTATGGCTACACCTTC
NA	TRBV6-6	TRBJ1-1	few	13	CATSPGQFTEAFF	TGTGCCACCTCACCAGGACAGTTCACTGAAGCTTTCTTT
TRBD1	TRBV7-9	TRBJ2-3	NA	16	CASSSSRTGGRDTQYF	TGTGCCAGCAGCTCATCCCGGACAGGGGGCAGAGATACGCAGTATTTT
NA	TRBV6-6	TRBJ1-3	NA	14	CASSYRGAGNTIYF	TGTGCCAGCAGTTACAGGGGTGCGGGAAACACCATATATTTT
TRBD2	TRBV7-8	TRBJ2-7	NA	17	CASSLTSGGPSSYEQYF	TGTGCCAGCAGCCTGACTAGCGGGGGACCCAGCTCCTACGAGCAGTACTTC
TRBD2	TRBV27	TRBJ2-7	NA	14	CASSLTSGSYEQYF	TGTGCCAGCAGCCTAACTAGCGGGAGTTACGAGCAGTACTTC
NA	TRBV5-6	TRBJ1-1	NA	15	CASSLVFRAGTEAFF	TGTGCCAGCAGCTTGGTGTTCAGGGCGGGCACTGAAGCTTTCTTT
TRBD2	TRBV5-4	TRBJ2-2	NA	15	CASSPAGGWTGELFF	TGTGCCAGCAGCCCGGCGGGGGGCTGGACCGGGGAGCTGTTTTTT
NA	TRBV5-1	TRBJ2-2	few	15	CASSLTTANTGELFF	TGCGCCAGCAGCCTTACGACAGCTAACACCGGGGAGCTGTTTTTT
NA	TRBV18	TRBJ1-1	few	13	CASSPLADTEAFF	TGTGCCAGCTCACCCCTCGCAGACACTGAAGCTTTCTTT
NA	TRBV9	TRBJ2-1	NA	15	CASSVLGTTYNEQFF	TGTGCCAGCAGCGTACTCGGGACCACTTACAATGAGCAGTTCTTC
NA	TRBV2	TRBJ2-1	NA	13	CASTETRVNEQFF	TGTGCCAGCACCGAGACTAGAGTTAATGAGCAGTTCTTC
NA	TRBV4-1	TRBJ1-4	NA	19	CASSQDVGTTFATNEKLFF	TGCGCCAGCAGCCAAGATGTCGGGACAACCTTTGCAACTAATGAAAAACTGTTTTTT
NA	TRBV2	TRBJ2-7	few	12	CASSRTGHEQYF	TGTGCCAGCAGTCGCACAGGTCACGAGCAGTACTTC
NA	TRBV4-2	TRBJ2-7	NA	15	CASSQATGQTYEQYF	TGTGCCAGCAGCCAAGCTACAGGCCAGACCTACGAGCAGTACTTC
NA	TRBV18	TRBJ2-2	few	15	CASSQAKRDTGELFF	TGTGCCAGCTCACAGGCCAAACGGGACACCGGGGAGCTGTTTTTT
TRBD1	TRBV18	TRBJ1-5	few	17	CASSRTGLSWGNQPQHF	TGTGCCAGCTCACGGACAGGGCTTTCATGGGGTAATCAGCCCCAGCATTTT
TRBD2	TRBV9	TRBJ2-5	NA	14	CASTKGGGKETQYF	TGTGCCAGCACTAAAGGCGGGGGGAAAGAGACCCAGTACTTC
NA	TRBV19	TRBJ2-7	few	15	CASSQTGASSYEQYF	TGTGCCAGTAGTCAGACGGGCGCTAGCTCCTACGAGCAGTACTTC
NA	TRBV4-1	TRBJ2-2	few	16	CASSQIRDGNTGELFF	TGCGCCAGCAGCCAAATCCGGGACGGGAACACCGGGGAGCTGTTTTTT